This T cell receptor (beta chain) was sequenced for a study of T cell repertoires in cytomegalovirus infection. Study information: Selected CMV epitopes included recently identified HLA-C-restricted ones as well as well-studied HLA-B-restricted ones. Public TCR beta signatures indicated both CMV infection and matching HLA type.

Each CDR3 protein gets one entry after TCRdb re-called the reads with MiXCR. The sample carries roughly 860,000 distinct CDR3 sequences, 32% recorded once. Study outcomes and limitations: Dominant in the ex vivo response were TCR beta clonotypes restricted by HLA-C and specific for CMV.

The sample holds a few counts of this clonotype. Its matching antigen is unknown. This CDR3 contains 15 residues. The ends were cut back, 4 bases at V and 0 bases at J, with 11 bases in the middle. The V gene's germline CDR1 is SGHVS and CDR2 FNYEAQ. The sample here was cultured CD8+ T cells from PBMCs, taken from culture after CMV antigen stimulation. V usage is TRBV7-6 and J usage is TRBJ2-3, with TRBD2 as a possible D gene (5 bases). This sequence was found in a human donor in good health (CMV status not recorded). Some clones in this sample may be carry-over from other donors' samples. CDR3 amino acids: CASSYASSSTDTQYF. CDR3 coding DNA: TGTGCCAGCAGCTACGCTAGCAGTAGCACAGATACGCAGTATTTT. The entire variable domain, with the rest obtained from reference TRBV7-6 and TRBJ2-3, is as follows: GAGVSQSPRYKVTKRGQDVALRCDPISGHVSLYWYRQALGQGPEFLTYFNYEAQQDKSGLPNDRFSAERPEGSISTLTIQRTEQRDSAMYRCASSYASSSTDTQYFGPGTRLTVL.